This T cell receptor (beta chain) was sequenced for a study of shared clonotypes between healthy human individuals. Study observations and caveats: Blood alone was sampled, and tissue repertoires likely differ. Of the naive CD4 clonotypes, roughly 5.5% were shared across a handful of donors.

Every immunoSEQ plate was one replicate of a subset's evenly spread DNA. The method was immunoSEQ multiplex PCR; TCRdb's version includes in-frame clones alone and lacks a portion of them. The table lists roughly 2.5 million clones, around 94% of them singletons. CDR3 length equals 15 residues. Germline V CDR1 and CDR2: SGHAT, FQNNGV. Trimming took off 1 base at V and 1 base at J, with 5 bases between the two ends. A remark on this clone: Its antigen is still unknown.

This sequence originates from a man younger than 35 in good health. This chain connects TRBV11-2 to TRBJ2-6; D unclear. Material for sequencing was naive CD4+ T cells sorted from blood. Specified subset: CD45RA+ positively selected. The CDR3 DNA reads TGTGCCAGCAGCTTAGTGGGGTCTGGGGCCAACGTCCTGACTTTC. Translated, it gives CASSLVGSGANVLTF.